This T cell receptor (beta chain) appears in the sequencing data of a study of blood T cell repertoires in COVID-19 (dated by TCRdb to 2020 to 2021). A note on the overall study: Samples from collaborators originated in the United States, Italy and Spain and spanned both the acute and convalescent phases of COVID-19. The repertoires were released in a freely available public database meant as a resource for research on the immune response to SARS-CoV-2. The samples were drawn from the first 160 participants of the ongoing ImmuneRACE study and from some 1,300 subjects provided by 6 global collaborators. A de-identified subject ID, COVID-19 status, age in years and sex were almost always included in the sample metadata. The prospective study material was composed of cDNA or gDNA derived from T cells, B-cell-depleted T cells, or PBMCs. Subjects who had been exposed to COVID-19, were actively infected with it, or had recovered from it provided the deeply sampled blood TCRbeta repertoires that made up the dataset. Where available, HLA class I and class II types were taken from metadata supplied by the sample provider and were not determined by assay-based typing.

Enrolling through a virtual design, the prospective study's participants ranged in age from roughly 18 to 89 years and lived across 24 United States geographic areas. To assign participants to cohorts, the prospective study relied on clinical history that participants themselves reported in a screening survey and a study questionnaire. Recovered participants in ImmuneRACE Cohort 3 were defined by two consecutive negative NP/OP PCR tests, clearance by a healthcare professional, or resolution of symptoms. Mobile phlebotomists in the prospective study collected whole blood, serum and a nasopharyngeal or oropharyngeal swab from every participant. Over a roughly 2-month period, participants in the prospective study had the option of providing additional blood draws and questionnaires. Before DNA extraction, blood samples from the prospective study were shipped at room temperature or frozen. What the research found in general, with its limitations: The amount of clinical and demographic metadata varied by source and participant and was provided uncurated.

As to this clone: The antigen it recognizes is unknown. The sample holds no much larger clone one base away, and base qualities are not on file.

TCRbeta CDR3 regions were amplified from genomic DNA using the immunoSEQ Assay, a bias-controlled multiplex PCR. Per the original workflow: Nucleated cell counts per sample were estimated from amplification of reference gene primers within the assay. Sequence reads were collapsed and filtered to measure the absolute abundance of every unique TCRbeta CDR3 rearrangement. For each sample, productive Simpson clonality was calculated by taking the square root of Simpson's diversity index across productive rearrangements. TCRdb took this table from immuneACCESS and kept in-frame rearrangements with V and J called. Such tables lack part of the clones; where checked against another copy, unresolved V genes explain under half of the gap, and the rest is unexplained. V and J calls and clone size are as listed in that table; D and trimming were resolved from the DNA. This sample gives about 330,000 clones in total; around 90% of them show up just once. In total, the top ten clones hold about 18% of the sample.

Per the germline V gene (reference sequence), WNHNN is the CDR1 and SYGVQD is the CDR2. Inclusive of the bounding cysteine and phenylalanine, the CDR3 is 14 residues long. Just the 42-base CDR3 DNA is kept, in frame starting at base 1. V was cut back by 6 bases and J by 4 bases, leaving a gap of 12 bases between them. Source material: PBMCs or T cells enriched from blood (not recorded which). The receptor chain draws on TRBV10-1 and TRBJ2-2; the D gene is perhaps TRBD1, on 5 matching bases. The TCR was taken from a woman in her twenties or thirties who had recovered from COVID-19. The CDR3 reads as follows: CASSAGHPTGELFF. In nucleotides, the sequence is TGCGCCAGCAGCGCAGGACACCCCACCGGGGAGCTGTTTTTT.